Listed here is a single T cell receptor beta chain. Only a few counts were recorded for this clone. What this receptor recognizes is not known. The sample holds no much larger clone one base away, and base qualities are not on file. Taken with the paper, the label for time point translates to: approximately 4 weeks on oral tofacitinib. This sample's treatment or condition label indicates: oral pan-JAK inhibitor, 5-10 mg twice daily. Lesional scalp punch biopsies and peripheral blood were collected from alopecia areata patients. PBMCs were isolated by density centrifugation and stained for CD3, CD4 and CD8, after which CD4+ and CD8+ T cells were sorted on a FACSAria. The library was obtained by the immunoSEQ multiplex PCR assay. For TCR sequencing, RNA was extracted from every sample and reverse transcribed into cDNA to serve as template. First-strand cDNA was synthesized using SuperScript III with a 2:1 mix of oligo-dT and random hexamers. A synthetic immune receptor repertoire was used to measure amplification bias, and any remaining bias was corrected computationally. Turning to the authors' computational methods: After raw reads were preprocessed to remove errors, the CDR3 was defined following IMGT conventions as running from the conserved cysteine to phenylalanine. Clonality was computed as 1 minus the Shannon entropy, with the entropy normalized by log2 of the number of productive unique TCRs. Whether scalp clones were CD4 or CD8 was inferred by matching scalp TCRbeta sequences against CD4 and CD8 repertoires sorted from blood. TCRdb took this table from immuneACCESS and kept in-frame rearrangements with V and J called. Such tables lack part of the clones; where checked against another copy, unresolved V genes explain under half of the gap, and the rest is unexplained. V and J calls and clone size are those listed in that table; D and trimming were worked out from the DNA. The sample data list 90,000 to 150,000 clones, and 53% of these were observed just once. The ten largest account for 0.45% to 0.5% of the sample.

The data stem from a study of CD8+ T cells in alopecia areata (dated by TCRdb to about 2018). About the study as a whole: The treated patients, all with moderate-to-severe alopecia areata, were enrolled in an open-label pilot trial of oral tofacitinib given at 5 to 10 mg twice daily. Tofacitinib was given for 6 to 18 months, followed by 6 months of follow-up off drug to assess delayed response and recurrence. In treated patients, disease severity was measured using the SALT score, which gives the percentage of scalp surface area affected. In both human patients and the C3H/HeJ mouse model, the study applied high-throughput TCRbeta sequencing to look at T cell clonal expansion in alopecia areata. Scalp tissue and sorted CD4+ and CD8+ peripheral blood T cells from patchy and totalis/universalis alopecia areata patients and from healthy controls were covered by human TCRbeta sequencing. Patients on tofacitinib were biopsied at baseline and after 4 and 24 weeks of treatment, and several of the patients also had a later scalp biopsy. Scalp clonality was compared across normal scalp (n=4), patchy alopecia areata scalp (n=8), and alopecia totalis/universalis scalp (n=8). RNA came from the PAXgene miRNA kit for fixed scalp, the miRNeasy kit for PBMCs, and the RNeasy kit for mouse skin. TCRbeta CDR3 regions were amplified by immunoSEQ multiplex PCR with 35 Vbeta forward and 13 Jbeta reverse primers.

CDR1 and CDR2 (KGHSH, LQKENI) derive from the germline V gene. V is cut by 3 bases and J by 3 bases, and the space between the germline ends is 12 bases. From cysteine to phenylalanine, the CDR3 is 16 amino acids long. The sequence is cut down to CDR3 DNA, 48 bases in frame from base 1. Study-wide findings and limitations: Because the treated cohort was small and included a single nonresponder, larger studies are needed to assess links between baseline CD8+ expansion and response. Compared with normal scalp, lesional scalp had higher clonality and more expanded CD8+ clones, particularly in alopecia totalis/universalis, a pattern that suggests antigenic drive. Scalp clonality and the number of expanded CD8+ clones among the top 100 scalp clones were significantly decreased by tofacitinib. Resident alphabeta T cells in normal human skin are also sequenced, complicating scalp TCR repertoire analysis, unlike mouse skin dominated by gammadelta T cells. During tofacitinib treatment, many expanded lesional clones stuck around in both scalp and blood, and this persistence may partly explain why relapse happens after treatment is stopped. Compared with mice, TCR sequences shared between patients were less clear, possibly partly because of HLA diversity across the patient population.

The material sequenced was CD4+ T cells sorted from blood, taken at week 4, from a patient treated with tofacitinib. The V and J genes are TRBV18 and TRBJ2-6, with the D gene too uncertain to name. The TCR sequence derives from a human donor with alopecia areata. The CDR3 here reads CASSPTEVSGANVLTF. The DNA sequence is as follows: TGTGCCAGCTCACCCACTGAGGTCAGTGGGGCCAACGTCCTGACTTTC.